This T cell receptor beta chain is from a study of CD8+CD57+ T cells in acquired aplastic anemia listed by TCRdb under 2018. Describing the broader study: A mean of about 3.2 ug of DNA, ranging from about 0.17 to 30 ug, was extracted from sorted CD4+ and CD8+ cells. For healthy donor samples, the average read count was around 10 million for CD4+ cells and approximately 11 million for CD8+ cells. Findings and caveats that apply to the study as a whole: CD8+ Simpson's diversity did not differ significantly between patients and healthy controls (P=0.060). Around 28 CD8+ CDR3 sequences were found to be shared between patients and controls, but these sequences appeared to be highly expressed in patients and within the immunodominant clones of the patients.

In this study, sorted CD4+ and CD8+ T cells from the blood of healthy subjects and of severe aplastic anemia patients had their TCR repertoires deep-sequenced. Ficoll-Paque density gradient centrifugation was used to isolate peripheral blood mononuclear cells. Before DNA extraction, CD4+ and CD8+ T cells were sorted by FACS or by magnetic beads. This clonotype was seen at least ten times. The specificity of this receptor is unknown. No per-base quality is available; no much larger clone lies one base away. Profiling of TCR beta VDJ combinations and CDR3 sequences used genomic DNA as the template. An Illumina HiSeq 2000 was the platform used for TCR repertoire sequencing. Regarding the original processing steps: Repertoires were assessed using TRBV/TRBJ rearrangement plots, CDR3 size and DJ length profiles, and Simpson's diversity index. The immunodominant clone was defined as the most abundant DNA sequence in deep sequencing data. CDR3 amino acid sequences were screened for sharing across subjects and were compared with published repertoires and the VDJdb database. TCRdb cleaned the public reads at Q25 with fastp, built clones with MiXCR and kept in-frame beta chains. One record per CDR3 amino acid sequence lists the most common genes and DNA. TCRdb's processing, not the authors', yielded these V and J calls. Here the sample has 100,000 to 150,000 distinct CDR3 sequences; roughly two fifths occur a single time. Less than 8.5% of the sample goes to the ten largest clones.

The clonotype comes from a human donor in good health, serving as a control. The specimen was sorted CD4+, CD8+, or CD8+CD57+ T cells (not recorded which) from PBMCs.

The DNA is TGTGCCAGCAGTTACTCGGGGGGGGCAGATACGCAGTATTTT. Its product reads: CASSYSGGADTQYF. This receptor chain uses TRBV6-5 and TRBJ2-3, with 7 middle bases fitting TRBD2. Per the germline V gene, MNHEY is the CDR1 and SVGAGI is the CDR2. Germline trimming amounts to 0 bases on V and 4 bases on J, with 1 as the count of junction bases outside the gene matches. The CDR3 runs 14 residues from the cysteine to the phenylalanine. Only the CDR3 part of the read is kept: 42 bases, read in frame from the first base.